The 19 T cell receptor beta chains below come from one sample, sequenced in a study of blood T cells in healthy people across ages. Next came a second PCR, run for about 6 to 12 cycles, which used a sample-barcoded 5' primer along with a J-beta primer mix. TCRdb ran MiXCR on the 5' RACE reads and lists one entry per CDR3 protein. This sample yields about 1.6 million distinct CDR3 sequences, of which about 32% are seen a single time; approximately 10% belongs to the top ten. Sequenced material: blood. Receptors were obtained from a woman aged 25-40 years in good health.

As regards this clonotype: One end of the junction varies from germline; a read error may be responsible. The chain is built from TRBV18 and TRBJ1-2; no reliable D call. Germline V CDR1 and CDR2: KGHSH, LQKENI. The CDR3 covers 12 residues. CDR3: CASSKTDYGYTF. Here the CDR3 DNA reads TGCGCCAGCAGTAAGACGGACTATGGCTACACCTTC. The whole variable domain, filled in from reference TRBV18 and TRBJ1-2, reads NAGVMQNPRHLVRRRGQEARLRCSPMKGHSHVYWYRQLPEEGLKFMVYLQKENIIDESGMPKERFSAEFPKEGPSILRIQQVVRGDSAAYFCASSKTDYGYTFGSGTRLTVV.

The chain combines TRBV6-5 with TRBJ1-1, with TRBD1 as a possible D gene (5 bases). The CDR3 contains 15 residues. The germline gives CDR1 MNHEY, CDR2 SVGAGI. With 0 bases removed from V and 8 bases from J, the gap between germline ends came to 16 bases. CDR3 residues: CASSYSGASPSEAFF. Written as DNA, the CDR3 is TGTGCCAGCAGTTACTCCGGGGCCAGCCCCAGCGAAGCTTTCTTT.

The rearrangement links TRBV20-1 to TRBJ2-7; possible D gene TRBD1, 6 bases. The V end was cut by 3 bases, the J end by 4 bases, with 16 bases between. Germline lookup yields CDR1 DFQATT and CDR2 SNEGSKA (reference sequence). CDR3 length equals 14 residues. This chain's CDR3 is CSARATGLGYEQYF. CDR3 nucleotides: TGCAGTGCTAGGGCGACAGGCCTCGGTTACGAGCAGTACTTC.

This clonotype was seen more than once but under ten times. The V gene is TRBV7-9, the J gene TRBJ1-5; possibly TRBD1 for D (6 bases). From germline, CDR1 is SEHNR and CDR2 FQNEAQ (reference sequence). This CDR3 region has 15 residues. Trimming stripped 5 bases from V and 3 bases from J, with 14 bases between. The DNA for the CDR3 is TGTGCCAGCAGCCTTACAGGGTCTAACAATCAGCCCCAGCATTTT. The encoded protein is CASSLTGSNNQPQHF.

Regarding this clonotype: Here the CDR3 omits its conserved ending phenylalanine or tryptophan, so a read error is the likely source. V is TRBV6-6 and J is TRBJ2-6; D remains ambiguous. Germline-derived CDR1 and CDR2 are MNHNY and SVGAGI (reference sequence). V gave up 2 bases and J gave up 1 base, with 12 bases separating them. The CDR3 is 17 residues long. The CDR3 DNA is TGTGCCAGCAGTTACGACACAGTCTTTTCTGGGGCCAACGTCCTGACTTGC. This encodes CASSYDTVFSGANVLTC.

This clonotype was seen just once. A read error may be the cause here, since a much bigger clone is one base away. V gene TRBV27 combines with J gene TRBJ2-1; TRBD1 matches 8 bases. J was trimmed by 2 bases and V by 6 bases; bases with no gene match: 3. This CDR3 comprises 14 residues. Germline CDR1 MNHEY, CDR2 SMNVEV (reference sequence). CDR3 loop: CASSQTGAYNEQFF. The CDR3, as DNA: TGTGCCAGCAGCCAGACAGGGGCCTACAATGAGCAGTTCTTC.

Of note for this clonotype: A read error may produce the germline difference seen at one junction end. The J gene is TRBJ2-1, the V gene TRBV20-1; TRBD2 agrees at 7 bases. CDR3 length equals 20 residues. Per germline, CDR1 DFQATT and CDR2 SNEGSKA (reference sequence). The CDR3 spells CSARVPLVAGEGISYNEQFF. The CDR3, as DNA: TGTAGTGCTAGAGTTCCCCTAGTGGCGGGAGAAGGGATATCCTACAATGAGCAGTTCTTC.

The V call is TRBV18, the J call TRBJ2-4; TRBD1 matches 8 bases. The DNA end favors TRBJ2-7, so the J call may be wrong. The germline V gene encodes CDR1 KGHSH and CDR2 LQKENI. This CDR3 spans 18 amino acids. This chain's CDR3 is CASSPRQGTGLLPYEQYF. The CDR3 DNA sequence: TGTGCCAGCTCACCACGACAGGGGACCGGACTCCTCCCCTACGAGCAGTACTTC.

Concerning this clonotype: A much larger clone lies one base from this, so it may be a read error. The CDR3 bases are TGCAGCGTTGGTGTACCCTACAATGAGCAGTTCTTC. This encodes CSVGVPYNEQFF. The chain joins TRBV29-1 to TRBJ2-1; D is unresolved. The CDR3 extends over 12 amino acids. Germline V gene lookup returns CDR1 SQVTM and CDR2 ANQGSEA. Trimming pared 4 bases from V and 2 bases from J, leaving 6 bases between.

This sequence joins TRBV12-3 or TRBV12-4 and TRBJ2-7; 10 nucleotides agree with TRBD2. The CDR3 totals 15 residues. V was pared by 6 bases and J by 1 base, with 6 bases of the junction left unmatched. CDR3 protein: CASRTSGLGSYEQYF. The CDR3 DNA sequence: TGTGCCAGCAGGACTAGCGGGCTAGGGTCCTACGAGCAGTACTTC.

This clonotype was counted between two and nine times. V is TRBV10-2 and J is TRBJ2-6; D not resolved. The CDR3 length is 16 residues. With 3 bases removed from V and 0 bases from J, the gap between germline ends came to 9 bases. CDR1 is WSHSY, CDR2 SAAADI, per germline. The CDR3 coding sequence is TGCGCCAGCAGTGACCCCGAAACCTCTGGGGCCAACGTCCTGACTTTC. This codes for CASSDPETSGANVLTF.

This clonotype was observed a few times. The rearrangement links TRBV4-1 to TRBJ1-2; 10 nucleotides align to TRBD1. The CDR3 has 17 residues. V was clipped by 0 bases and J by 5 bases; unmatched bases: 9. CDR1 is MGHRA and CDR2 is YSYEKL in the germline V gene. CDR3 loop: CASSQDQATGGLYGYTF. The CDR3 nucleotides read TGCGCCAGCAGCCAAGATCAGGCGACAGGGGGCTTGTATGGCTACACCTTC.

This clonotype has a handful of counts. The chain recombines TRBV7-9 with TRBJ1-2, with D possibly being TRBD1 (5 bases). Trimming cost V 6 bases and J 9 bases, with 14 bases left between them. The CDR3 spans 12 residues. Germline values: CDR1 SEHNR, CDR2 FQNEAQ (reference sequence). The CDR3 loop reads CASSLGGVSYTF. CDR3 DNA: TGTGCCAGCAGTCTGGGAGGGGTGAGCTACACCTTC.

This clonotype was counted between two and nine times. With a much larger clone just one base away, this may be a read error. This chain connects TRBV29-1 to TRBJ2-3; tentatively, D is TRBD2 (6 bases). This CDR3 contains 15 residues. Germline lookup yields CDR1 SQVTM and CDR2 ANQGSEA. Trimming cost V 4 bases and J 1 base, with 15 bases left between them. DNA of the CDR3: TGCAGCGTTGCAGGGCTCTCGGGGGGCACAGATACGCAGTATTTT. It specifies CSVAGLSGGTDTQYF.

This clonotype was found a few times. The J gene is TRBJ2-5, the V gene TRBV29-1; no firm D call. The CDR3 runs 14 residues. Trimming took 2 bases from V and 5 from J, leaving 15 bases between them. CDR1 and CDR2 from the germline V gene are SQVTM and ANQGSEA. CDR3 DNA sequence: TGCAGCGTTGAAAGGCCGCCCGGGCGGGAGACCCAGTACTTC. It codes for CSVERPPGRETQYF. The variable domain in full, with the rest retrieved from reference TRBV29-1 and TRBJ2-5, is SAVISQKPSRDICQRGTSLTIQCQVDSQVTMMFWYRQQPGQSLTLIATANQGSEATYESGFVIDKFPISRPNLTFSTLTVSNMSPEDSSIYLCSVERPPGRETQYFGPGTRLLVL.

This chain links TRBV10-3 with TRBJ2-1; D possibly corresponds to TRBD1 (6 bases). The germline V and J ends were trimmed by 8 bases and 6 bases, with 17 bases remaining between them. Germline loops: CDR1 ENHRY, CDR2 SYGVKD. This CDR3 is 14 amino acids long. DNA of the CDR3: TGTGCCATCGGGAAGACAGGCGCCCCCAATGAGCAGTTCTTC. Amino acids: CAIGKTGAPNEQFF.

A word on this clonotype: Just one base apart from a much larger clone, this may be a read error. The chain carries TRBV3-1 and TRBJ2-5; weak D call: TRBD2 (5 bases). V was clipped by 3 bases and J by 11 bases, with 13 bases between them. The CDR3 length is 12 residues. CDR1 LGHDT and CDR2 YNNKEL come from the germline V gene (reference sequence). In nucleotides, the CDR3 is TGTGCCAGCAGCCAGGATTTCGGGGATCAGTACTTC. This encodes CASSQDFGDQYF.

This clonotype showed up many times. The chain combines TRBV6-6 with TRBJ2-1; 7 nucleotides align to TRBD2. The CDR3 extends over 14 amino acids. V trimming: 2 bases; J trimming: 8 bases; junction bases outside the gene matches: 6. The germline CDR1 and CDR2 sequences are MNHNY and SVGAGI (reference sequence). CDR3 amino acids: CASSYGGSMYEQFF. CDR3 DNA: TGTGCCAGCAGTTACGGCGGGAGTATGTATGAGCAGTTCTTC.

The chain combines TRBV9 with TRBJ2-3; 13 nucleotides line up with TRBD2. From germline, CDR1 is SGDLS and CDR2 YYNGEE. The CDR3 spans 17 residues. V shed 4 bases, J shed 4 bases, and the junction held 9 bases outside the gene matches. CDR3 amino acids: CASSPGLAGDMADTQYF. The CDR3 bases are TGTGCCAGCAGCCCCGGACTAGCGGGAGATATGGCAGATACGCAGTATTTT.